These T cell receptor beta chains were read from a single sample in a study of blood T cell repertoires in COVID-19. Using immunoSEQ multiplex PCR, the repertoire was profiled, and TCRdb retains in-frame clones only, with some absent. The profile covers 200,000 to 250,000 clones, with roughly 84% appearing a single time and 7.4% taken by the ten largest. Sequencing was carried out using peripheral blood. These TCRs come from a woman aged 45-60 years with acute or convalescent COVID-19. The CDR3 runs from the conserved cysteine through the conserved F or W. The D gene is left open where the match is weak. Rows may omit the clone size; those that give it use once, few, many or a size class.

CDR3nt: TGTGCCAGCTCACCACTAGCGGGAGGAAACTACAATGAGCAGTTCTTC; CDR3aa: CASSPLAGGNYNEQFF; v_gene: TRBV18; d_gene: TRBD2; abundance: NA; j_gene: TRBJ2-1
CDR3nt: TGTGCCACCTCCCCCACAGTGATGAACACTGAAGCTTTCTTT; CDR3aa: CATSPTVMNTEAFF; v_gene: TRBV7-9; d_gene: NA; abundance: once; j_gene: TRBJ1-1
CDR3nt: TGTGCCAGCAGCCCTAGCGGGAGAGGTAATACAGATACGCAGTATTTT; CDR3aa: CASSPSGRGNTDTQYF; v_gene: TRBV14; d_gene: TRBD2; abundance: few; j_gene: TRBJ2-3
CDR3nt: TGCGCCAGCAGCCAAGGACAGCACCCGGGCTACACCTTC; CDR3aa: CASSQGQHPGYTF; v_gene: TRBV4-1; d_gene: NA; abundance: once; j_gene: TRBJ1-2
CDR3nt: TGTGCCAGCTCACCCCTTCGGACAGATCAGCCCCAGCATTTT; CDR3aa: CASSPLRTDQPQHF; v_gene: TRBV18; d_gene: NA; abundance: NA; j_gene: TRBJ1-5
CDR3nt: TGTGCCAGCAGCTTAGGACAGGGGGCTTACGAGCAGTACTTC; CDR3aa: CASSLGQGAYEQYF; v_gene: TRBV7-6; d_gene: TRBD1; abundance: NA; j_gene: TRBJ2-7
CDR3nt: TGTGCCAGCAGCGTAGAGCCCGTGTCTAGCGGGAGTAGTGAGCAGTTCTTC; CDR3aa: CASSVEPVSSGSSEQFF; v_gene: TRBV9; d_gene: TRBD2; abundance: NA; j_gene: TRBJ2-1
CDR3nt: TGTGCCAGCAGCGAGGGGGGGGGCCTCTACAATGAGCAGTTCTTC; CDR3aa: CASSEGGGLYNEQFF; v_gene: TRBV6-5; d_gene: NA; abundance: once; j_gene: TRBJ2-1
CDR3nt: TGTGCCAGTAGCCCTAGTAAACGGGGACAGGGTCGCGAGCAGTACTTC; CDR3aa: CASSPSKRGQGREQYF; v_gene: TRBV19; d_gene: TRBD1; abundance: few; j_gene: TRBJ2-7
CDR3nt: TGTGCCAGCAGGCGGGGGTCGAGTACCGGGGAGCTGTTTTTT; CDR3aa: CASRRGSSTGELFF; v_gene: TRBV6-5; d_gene: TRBD2; abundance: NA; j_gene: TRBJ2-2
CDR3nt: TGTGCCAGCCGGAAGGGGACTAGCTTCTACGAGCAGTACTTC; CDR3aa: CASRKGTSFYEQYF; v_gene: TRBV11-2; d_gene: TRBD2; abundance: NA; j_gene: TRBJ2-7
CDR3nt: TGCGCCAGCAGCCAGGATATTCAGGGGCCTGAAGCTTTCTTT; CDR3aa: CASSQDIQGPEAFF; v_gene: TRBV4-3; d_gene: NA; abundance: NA; j_gene: TRBJ1-1
CDR3nt: TGCGCCAGCAGCTCACGGACAGGGCAGAACACCGGGGAGCTGTTTTTT; CDR3aa: CASSSRTGQNTGELFF; v_gene: TRBV4-1; d_gene: TRBD1; abundance: NA; j_gene: TRBJ2-2
CDR3nt: TGCGCCAGCAAGGTACAGGGGGCTAATGAGCAGTTCTTC; CDR3aa: CASKVQGANEQFF; v_gene: TRBV4-1; d_gene: TRBD1; abundance: NA; j_gene: TRBJ2-1
CDR3nt: TGTGCCAGCAGTTTATCGCGTGGCGCGGGAGCTTTCTTT; CDR3aa: CASSLSRGAGAFF; v_gene: TRBV28; d_gene: NA; abundance: NA; j_gene: TRBJ1-1
CDR3nt: TGTGCCAGCAGCCCGGCATCCCGGGAAGGCGGCTACACCTTC; CDR3aa: CASSPASREGGYTF; v_gene: TRBV28; d_gene: NA; abundance: NA; j_gene: TRBJ1-2
CDR3nt: TGTGCCAGCTCACTCCGCCAGAGTAGCACCTACGAGCAGTACTTC; CDR3aa: CASSLRQSSTYEQYF; v_gene: TRBV18; d_gene: NA; abundance: NA; j_gene: TRBJ2-7
CDR3nt: TGTGCCAGCAGCCCCGCCAACAGGGGGCCGAAGACCCAGTACTTC; CDR3aa: CASSPANRGPKTQYF; v_gene: TRBV7-2; d_gene: TRBD1; abundance: NA; j_gene: TRBJ2-5
CDR3nt: TGCAGTGCTAGTTCGGGGGGGGCTGGTGAAAAACTGTTTTTT; CDR3aa: CSASSGGAGEKLFF; v_gene: TRBV20-1; d_gene: NA; abundance: NA; j_gene: TRBJ1-4
CDR3nt: TGTGCTAGCAGCTTAGTAGATGACAGGCCCCGGGCACCCCTCCACTTT; CDR3aa: CASSLVDDRPRAPLHF; v_gene: TRBV7-7; d_gene: NA; abundance: NA; j_gene: TRBJ1-6
CDR3nt: TGCGCCAGCAGCGCATTCAGGGATGAAAAACTGTTTTTT; CDR3aa: CASSAFRDEKLFF; v_gene: TRBV5-1; d_gene: NA; abundance: NA; j_gene: TRBJ1-4
CDR3nt: TGTGCCAGCAGTGACGGTAGCGTCGATCCCAATGAGCAGTTCTTC; CDR3aa: CASSDGSVDPNEQFF; v_gene: TRBV6-1; d_gene: NA; abundance: NA; j_gene: TRBJ2-1
CDR3nt: TGTGCCAGCAGTTACGAGAAGAACACTGAAGCTTTCTTT; CDR3aa: CASSYEKNTEAFF; v_gene: TRBV6-6; d_gene: NA; abundance: NA; j_gene: TRBJ1-1
CDR3nt: TGTGCCAGCAGCTTAGTAGTATCCGAGCAGTACTTC; CDR3aa: CASSLVVSEQYF; v_gene: TRBV11-2; d_gene: NA; abundance: NA; j_gene: TRBJ2-7
CDR3nt: TGTGCCAGCAGTGGACAGGACCTAGGCGGCTACACCTTC; CDR3aa: CASSGQDLGGYTF; v_gene: TRBV2; d_gene: NA; abundance: NA; j_gene: TRBJ1-2
CDR3nt: TGCGCCGGGGGCGGACAGGGTAGGATATTGGGAGCTGGCTACACCTTC; CDR3aa: CAGGGQGRILGAGYTF; v_gene: TRBV10-1; d_gene: TRBD1; abundance: NA; j_gene: TRBJ1-2
CDR3nt: TGTGCCAGCAGCAACCGGACAGGGGGCAGAAACACCATATATTTT; CDR3aa: CASSNRTGGRNTIYF; v_gene: TRBV11-3; d_gene: TRBD1; abundance: NA; j_gene: TRBJ1-3
CDR3nt: TGTGCCAGCAGTTTATTCAGTCGAAATGAGCAGTTCTTC; CDR3aa: CASSLFSRNEQFF; v_gene: TRBV27; d_gene: NA; abundance: NA; j_gene: TRBJ2-1
CDR3nt: TGTGCCAGTAGTAGGGGGACAGGGGATAGGTCCTACAATGAGCAGTTCTTC; CDR3aa: CASSRGTGDRSYNEQFF; v_gene: TRBV19; d_gene: TRBD1; abundance: NA; j_gene: TRBJ2-1
CDR3nt: TGTGCCAGCAGCTTGTCAGGGAACTATGGCTACACCTTC; CDR3aa: CASSLSGNYGYTF; v_gene: TRBV5-5; d_gene: NA; abundance: NA; j_gene: TRBJ1-2
CDR3nt: TGTGCCAGCAGCTACGCCAGGGGGCGCAGCTATGGCTACACCTTC; CDR3aa: CASSYARGRSYGYTF; v_gene: TRBV3-1/TRBV3-2; d_gene: TRBD1; abundance: NA; j_gene: TRBJ1-2
CDR3nt: TGTGCCAGCAGCTCCGGGACAGGGGGAAATGAAGCTTTCTTT; CDR3aa: CASSSGTGGNEAFF; v_gene: TRBV7-9; d_gene: TRBD1; abundance: once; j_gene: TRBJ1-1
CDR3nt: TGCGCCAGCAGCCAACAACTGACAGGCGCCTATAATTCACCCCTCCACTTT; CDR3aa: CASSQQLTGAYNSPLHF; v_gene: TRBV4-3; d_gene: NA; abundance: NA; j_gene: TRBJ1-6